This TCR beta chain was identified during a study of control samples from healthy donors and cancer patients. Trimming removed 10 bases at V and 0 bases at J, with 7 bases between. CDR1 MNHEY and CDR2 SMNVEV come from the germline V gene (reference sequence). The CDR3 is 13 residues long. The assay was immunoSEQ multiplex PCR, and TCRdb's table has in-frame clones only and misses some. This table holds tens of thousands of clones, around 90% found once. The sequencing input was PBMCs. The TCR sequence derives from a woman aged 45-65 years with colorectal cancer. The chain employs TRBV27 and TRBJ2-6, with no clear D. CDR3: CATQRSGANVLTF. DNA of the CDR3: TGTGCCACCCAGCGCTCTGGGGCCAACGTCCTGACTTTC.